Following are 23 T cell receptor beta chains from one sample sequenced in a study of blood T cells in healthy people across ages. Primers used in a second PCR of about 7 to 11 cycles were a sample-barcoded 5' primer and a J-beta primer mix. TCRdb called the 5' RACE reads again in MiXCR, with one record for every CDR3 protein. The table lists about a million distinct CDR3 sequences, about 48% of them singletons. Sequencing was carried out using blood. The source is a man aged 30 to 45 in good health.

This clonotype is classed as medium-sized. The chain is built from TRBV4-2 and TRBJ2-3; 10 nucleotides align to TRBD2. Germline V gene sequence: CDR1 LGHNA, CDR2 YNFKEQ. This CDR3 is 16 amino acids long. With 0 bases clipped from V and 1 base from J, the junction kept 1 base outside the gene matches. DNA for the CDR3: TGTGCCAGCAGCCAAGATCTAGCGGGGGGCACAGATACGCAGTATTTT. Protein sequence: CASSQDLAGGTDTQYF.

This clonotype was seen a handful of times. The rearrangement links TRBV6-2 or TRBV6-3 to TRBJ2-7, with TRBD1 matching 10 bases. Germline values: CDR1 MNHEY, CDR2 SVGEGT. Trimming at V came to 5 bases and at J to 3 bases, leaving 10 bases not matched to a gene. There are 16 residues in the CDR3. Here the CDR3 DNA reads TGTGCCAGCAGTACCTACCCGGGACAGGGGAACTACGAGCAGTACTTC. This translates into CASSTYPGQGNYEQYF.

Of note for this clonotype: A read error may explain this, as a much larger clone is one base away. The chain carries TRBV28 and TRBJ2-7, with TRBD1 matching over 9 bases. After removal of 6 bases from V and 0 bases from J, the junction contained 3 bases not matched to a gene. The germline V gene has CDR1 MDHEN and CDR2 SYDVKM. The CDR3 length is 14 residues. CDR3 DNA sequence: TGTGCCAGCAGAGGGACAGGGAACTCCTACGAGCAGTACTTC. It yields the protein CASRGTGNSYEQYF.

The table lists this clonotype with a few counts. This chain joins TRBV6-5 and TRBJ2-3; perhaps TRBD1 as D (6 bases). Germline loops: CDR1 MNHEY, CDR2 SVGAGI. Trimming stripped 0 bases from V and 5 bases from J, with 12 bases between. The CDR3 spans 15 residues. The CDR3 reads CASSYSAGAKDTQYF. Written as DNA, the CDR3 is TGTGCCAGCAGTTACTCCGCAGGGGCTAAAGATACGCAGTATTTT.

The table lists this clonotype with a few counts. The chain employs TRBV6-5 and TRBJ2-7; 8 bases map to TRBD2. CDR1 and CDR2 (germline): MNHEY, SVGAGI. With 0 bases clipped from V and 3 bases from J, the junction kept 7 bases outside the gene matches. The CDR3 runs to 16 residues. CDR3 nucleotide sequence: TGTGCCAGCAGTTACTCGTTGAACGGGGGGGGCTACGAGCAGTACTTC. It codes for CASSYSLNGGGYEQYF.

This chain joins TRBV12-3 or TRBV12-4 and TRBJ1-1, with TRBD1 as a possible D gene (5 bases). Trimming took off 2 bases at V and 5 bases at J, with 21 bases between the two ends. The CDR3 extends over 17 amino acids. CDR3 sequence: CASSLIAGGNSGTEAFF. CDR3 in DNA: TGTGCCAGCAGTTTAATTGCTGGGGGGAATTCGGGGACTGAAGCTTTCTTT.

This chain connects TRBV7-2 to TRBJ1-6; D remains unclear. The CDR3 has 16 amino acids. Per germline, CDR1 SGHTA and CDR2 FQGNSA. Trimming shortened V by 1 base and J by 0 bases, and 7 bases separated the two germline ends. CDR3 coding DNA: TGTGCCAGCAGCTTAGTCGTAGGCTCCTATAATTCACCCCTCCACTTT. Its protein product is CASSLVVGSYNSPLHF.

The chain employs TRBV4-2 and TRBJ1-2; 8 bases agree with TRBD1. Trimming cost V 1 base and J 8 bases; bases outside gene matches: 12. Germline lookup yields CDR1 LGHNA and CDR2 YNFKEQ. This CDR3 is 16 amino acids long. Here the CDR3 DNA reads TGTGCCAGCAGCCAAGCTGCGGACAGGGAAATTGGCGGCTACACCTTC. Its protein product is CASSQAADREIGGYTF.

Points on this clonotype: A much more abundant neighbour one base away suggests this may be a read error. The V call is TRBV12-3 or TRBV12-4, the J call TRBJ2-5; D gene unclear. Trimming shortened V by 5 bases and J by 0 bases, and 16 bases separated the two germline ends. The CDR3 runs 16 residues. The CDR3 DNA sequence: TGTGCCAGCAGTCCCAACTCCAGATTGCACCAAGAGACCCAGTACTTC. Translated: CASSPNSRLHQETQYF.

This clonotype showed up just a few times. The chain combines TRBV12-3 or TRBV12-4 with TRBJ2-5; 13 bases line up with TRBD2. Germline trimming cut 3 bases from V and 5 bases from J; bases unmatched to any gene: 0. This CDR3 has 14 residues. The CDR3, as DNA: TGTGCCAGCAGTTTGACTAGCGGGGGGGAGACCCAGTACTTC. Its translation: CASSLTSGGETQYF.

The chain's CDR3 is CSAWAETYEQYF. The CDR3 DNA is TGCAGTGCTTGGGCAGAGACCTACGAGCAGTACTTC. The chain uses TRBV20-1 and TRBJ2-7; D unresolved. Germline values: CDR1 DFQATT, CDR2 SNEGSKA (reference sequence). This CDR3 is built from 12 residues. V gave up 5 bases and J gave up 2 bases, with 10 bases separating them.

The chain combines TRBV20-1 with TRBJ2-1; TRBD1 matches 10 bases. After removal of 5 bases from V and 3 bases from J, the junction contained 4 bases not matched to a gene. Germline CDR1 reads DFQATT; CDR2 reads SNEGSKA (reference sequence). The CDR3 runs 14 residues. The CDR3 reads CSAAGTGVYNEQFF. The CDR3 DNA reads TGCAGTGCTGCCGGGACAGGGGTCTACAATGAGCAGTTCTTC.

The chain employs TRBV20-1 and TRBJ2-7, with TRBD1 matching 7 bases. CDR3 size: 15 residues. The V gene's germline CDR1 is DFQATT and CDR2 SNEGSKA (reference sequence). Trimming at V came to 0 bases and at J to 1 base, leaving 6 bases not matched to a gene. The CDR3 region has the DNA TGCAGTGCTAGAGATTCCAGGGGGACATCCTACGAGCAGTACTTC. Translation gives CSARDSRGTSYEQYF.

The V gene is TRBV5-1, the J gene TRBJ2-7; 7 bases agree with TRBD1. J gave up 7 bases and V 5 bases, and 18 bases lay outside the gene matches. The germline V gene has CDR1 SGHRS and CDR2 YFSETQ. There are 16 residues in the CDR3. In nucleotides, the CDR3 is TGCGCCAGCAGTCTCCGGGACAGCCTACAGACCAATGAGCAGTACTTC. Its protein is CASSLRDSLQTNEQYF.

J is TRBJ2-7 and V is TRBV7-9; no clear D. The CDR3 is 14 amino acids. Germline V CDR1 and CDR2: SEHNR, FQNEAQ (reference sequence). The germline V and J ends were trimmed by 1 base and 0 bases, with 7 bases remaining between them. The CDR3 DNA sequence: TGTGCCAGCAGCTTAGGATCAATCTCCTACGAGCAGTACTTC. Translation gives CASSLGSISYEQYF.

As for this clonotype: Mismatch with germline at one junction end may stem from a read error. The chain is built from TRBV4-1 and TRBJ2-5; possibly TRBD1 or TRBD2 for D (5 bases each). Germline CDR1 and CDR2: MGHRA and YSYEKL. The CDR3 spans 18 residues. CDR3 nucleotide sequence: TGCGTCAGCAGCCAGCCTGAATCCGGGGCTAGAGAGCTAGAGACCCAGTACTTC. It translates to CVSSQPESGARELETQYF.

The chain is built from TRBV5-1 and TRBJ2-3; 9 nucleotides align to TRBD1. Germline V gene data show CDR1 as SGHRS and CDR2 as YFSETQ. The CDR3 covers 15 residues. The ends lost 3 bases at V and 3 bases at J; junction bases unmatched: 5. The DNA for the CDR3 is TGCGCCAGCAGCTACGAGGACAGGGGAACAGATACGCAGTATTTT. It translates to CASSYEDRGTDTQYF.

The table lists this clonotype with a few counts. V usage is TRBV6-5 and J usage is TRBJ2-3; 9 bases are shared with TRBD2. The germline CDR1 and CDR2 sequences are MNHEY and SVGAGI. The CDR3 is 16 residues long. V shed 5 bases, J shed 0 bases, and the junction held 6 bases outside the gene matches. The DNA for the CDR3 is TGTGCCAGCAGTCGGAGGGGACTAGCTAGCACAGATACGCAGTATTTT. Amino acids: CASSRRGLASTDTQYF.

This chain uses TRBV6-1 with TRBJ1-4, with D possibly TRBD1 on 5 matching bases. Germline CDR1 MNHNS, CDR2 SASEGT. The V gene lost 5 bases and the J gene lost 7 bases, with 14 bases spanning the gap. This CDR3 is 14 amino acids long. CDR3: CASSLHQGGEKLFF. Written as DNA, the CDR3 is TGTGCCAGCAGTCTCCACCAGGGAGGTGAAAAACTGTTTTTT.

The CDR3 spells CASSVVKGYTF. The CDR3 DNA sequence: TGTGCCAGCAGCGTAGTGAAGGGCTACACCTTC. This sequence joins TRBV2 and TRBJ1-2, with D hard to call. The germline V gene encodes CDR1 SNHLY and CDR2 FYNNEI. The CDR3 is 11 residues long. The V end was cut by 6 bases, the J end by 8 bases, with 10 bases between.

J is TRBJ2-7 and V is TRBV7-9; no firm D call. The V end was cut by 1 base, the J end by 5 bases, with 6 bases between. CDR1 is SEHNR, CDR2 FQNEAQ, per germline (reference sequence). The CDR3 loop spans 12 amino acids. The CDR3: CASSLERNEQYF. DNA of the CDR3: TGTGCCAGCAGCTTAGAGAGAAACGAGCAGTACTTC.

V and J are TRBV12-3 or TRBV12-4 and TRBJ1-5; D ambiguous. Deletions cut 5 bases from V and 8 bases from J, with 16 bases between. CDR3 length equals 14 residues. Here the CDR3 DNA reads TGTGCCAGCAGTGGCTTTGTAGGTCTCGAGCCCCAGCATTTT. Its protein product is CASSGFVGLEPQHF.

The chain couples TRBV6-5 to TRBJ2-1; tentative D call: TRBD2 (6 bases). CDR1 and CDR2 from the germline V gene are MNHEY and SVGAGI. The CDR3 length is 15 residues. Trimming cost V 6 bases and J 3 bases, with 15 bases left between them. CDR3 region: CASRRSGEDYNEQFF. CDR3 DNA: TGTGCCAGCAGACGCTCGGGGGAGGACTACAATGAGCAGTTCTTC.